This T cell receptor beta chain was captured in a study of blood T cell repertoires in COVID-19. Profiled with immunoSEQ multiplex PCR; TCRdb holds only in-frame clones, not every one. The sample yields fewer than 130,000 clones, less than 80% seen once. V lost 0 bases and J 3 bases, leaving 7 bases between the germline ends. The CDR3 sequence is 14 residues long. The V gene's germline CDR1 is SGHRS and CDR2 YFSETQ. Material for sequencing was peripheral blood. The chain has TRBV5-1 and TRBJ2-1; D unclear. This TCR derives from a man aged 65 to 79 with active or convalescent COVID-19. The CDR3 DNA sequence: TGCGCCAGCAGCTTGGAGAGCGTCTACAATGAGCAGTTCTTC. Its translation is CASSLESVYNEQFF.